Listed below are T cell receptor beta chains from one sample, sequenced in a study of blood T cell repertoires in COVID-19. Sequencing was performed with immunoSEQ multiplex PCR; in TCRdb, only in-frame clones are kept and a portion is missing. The sample holds approximately 210,000 clones, roughly 86% seen once. Sequencing input: peripheral blood. Every receptor here comes from a woman between 50 and 59 years old with active or convalescent COVID-19. CDR3s include the opening cysteine and the closing phenylalanine or tryptophan. D genes are given only for firm matches. Rows may omit the clone size; those that give it use once, few, many or a size class.

size	J	V	D	CDR3	DNA
NA	TRBJ1-6	TRBV6-1	NA	CASSDRGSSYNSPLHF	TGTGCCAGCAGTGATAGGGGGAGCTCCTATAATTCACCCCTCCACTTT
NA	TRBJ1-2	TRBV18	NA	CASSREARVYGYTF	TGTGCCAGCTCTCGAGAGGCCAGGGTCTATGGCTACACCTTC
NA	TRBJ2-3	TRBV6-2/TRBV6-3	TRBD2	CASSYSGGTSGTDTQYF	TGTGCCAGCAGTTACTCGGGGGGGACTAGTGGCACAGATACGCAGTATTTT
NA	TRBJ1-1	TRBV27	TRBD1	CASSSLRQGRIRTFF	TGTGCCAGCAGTTCACTCCGACAGGGGAGGATAAGAACTTTCTTT
NA	TRBJ2-5	TRBV27	NA	CASSLRGTQYF	TGTGCCAGCAGTTTAAGGGGGACCCAGTACTTC
NA	TRBJ1-5	TRBV18	NA	CASSPQGDDQPQHF	TGTGCCAGCTCACCACAGGGGGACGATCAGCCCCAGCATTTT
few	TRBJ2-7	TRBV3-1/TRBV3-2	TRBD2	CASSQASGRGEQYF	TGTGCCAGCAGCCAGGCTAGCGGGAGAGGCGAGCAGTACTTC
NA	TRBJ1-5	TRBV19	TRBD1	CASSRDRNQPQHF	TGTGCCAGTAGCCGGGACAGAAATCAGCCCCAGCATTTT
NA	TRBJ2-1	TRBV28	TRBD2	CASSLAGHNEQFF	TGTGCCAGCAGTCTAGCGGGGCACAATGAGCAGTTCTTC
NA	TRBJ2-1	TRBV5-1	TRBD1	CASSTGDARSYNEQFF	TGCGCCAGCAGTACAGGGGACGCGCGCTCCTACAATGAGCAGTTCTTC
NA	TRBJ2-5	TRBV5-6	NA	CASSLAGVGSGWQETQYF	TGTGCCAGCAGCTTGGCCGGTGTCGGGTCAGGGTGGCAAGAGACCCAGTACTTC
NA	TRBJ2-7	TRBV29-1	TRBD1	CSVLGTGLSSYEQYF	TGCAGCGTGCTCGGGACAGGGCTCAGCTCCTACGAGCAGTACTTC
NA	TRBJ1-2	TRBV4-1	TRBD1	CASSQGGTGQYGYTF	TGCGCCAGCAGCCAGGGGGGGACAGGGCAATATGGCTACACCTTC
NA	TRBJ2-7	TRBV29-1	NA	CSVVSGAGLLEQYF	TGCAGCGTTGTATCAGGGGCCGGACTTCTCGAGCAGTACTTC
NA	TRBJ1-6	TRBV28	NA	CASGIGGGTMDSPLHF	TGTGCCAGCGGAATTGGTGGCGGAACAATGGATTCACCCCTCCACTTT
NA	TRBJ1-5	TRBV18	NA	CASSPSQSGFGNQPQHF	TGTGCCAGCTCACCCTCACAATCAGGGTTTGGGAATCAGCCCCAGCATTTT
NA	TRBJ1-2	TRBV6-6	TRBD1	CASSTQGGYGYTF	TGTGCCAGCAGTACTCAGGGGGGCTATGGCTACACCTTC
few	TRBJ2-7	TRBV29-1	NA	CSVVLLYEQYF	TGCAGCGTTGTCCTTCTCTACGAGCAGTACTTC
NA	TRBJ2-7	TRBV6-5	NA	CASSYPGTSHEQYF	TGTGCCAGCAGTTACCCCGGGACATCACACGAGCAGTACTTC
NA	TRBJ2-5	TRBV29-1	NA	CSVASGLLETQYF	TGCAGCGTTGCTTCCGGACTACTAGAGACCCAGTACTTC
NA	TRBJ2-1	TRBV5-8	NA	CASSWGGPHNEQFF	TGTGCCAGCAGCTGGGGGGGGCCTCACAATGAGCAGTTCTTC
NA	TRBJ2-1	TRBV6-1	TRBD2	CASSARTSGGAGSYNEQFF	TGTGCCAGCAGTGCAAGGACTAGCGGGGGGGCAGGGTCCTACAATGAGCAGTTCTTC
NA	TRBJ2-5	TRBV5-1	TRBD2	CASSAITSGKGETQYF	TGCGCCAGCAGCGCAATCACTAGCGGGAAGGGGGAGACCCAGTACTTC
NA	TRBJ2-1	TRBV11-2	TRBD2	CASSPEIGGGVAYNEQFF	TGTGCCAGCAGCCCCGAGATTGGGGGGGGAGTTGCCTACAATGAGCAGTTCTTC
NA	TRBJ1-1	TRBV3-1/TRBV3-2	NA	CASRIGQLNTEAFF	TGTGCCAGCAGAATCGGACAGCTGAACACTGAAGCTTTCTTT
NA	TRBJ1-4	TRBV6-1	TRBD1	CASSVAHRGSLTNEKLFF	TGTGCCAGCAGTGTTGCTCACAGGGGATCCTTGACTAATGAAAAACTGTTTTTT
NA	TRBJ1-6	TRBV7-9	NA	CASSPISPLHF	TGTGCCAGCAGTCCAATTTCACCCCTCCACTTT
NA	TRBJ1-1	TRBV12-3/TRBV12-4	TRBD1	CASSTRGFTEAFF	TGTGCCAGCAGTACCAGGGGGTTCACTGAAGCTTTCTTT
NA	TRBJ1-5	TRBV19	TRBD1	CASSWTGERQPQHF	TGTGCCAGTAGTTGGACAGGGGAACGTCAGCCCCAGCATTTT
NA	TRBJ1-1	TRBV5-1	NA	CASSLGWEGRAPFF	TGCGCCAGCAGCCTGGGCTGGGAGGGGCGCGCCCCTTTCTTT
NA	TRBJ2-7	TRBV27	NA	CASSGRRVLYEQYF	TGTGCCAGCAGTGGTAGGCGGGTACTCTACGAGCAGTACTTC
once	TRBJ2-5	TRBV6-5	NA	CASSYSGLQETQYF	TGTGCCAGCAGTTACTCGGGCCTGCAAGAGACCCAGTACTTC
NA	TRBJ2-5	TRBV11-2	TRBD2	CASSPRTSPGETQYF	TGTGCCAGCAGCCCCCGGACTAGCCCGGGCGAGACCCAGTACTTC
NA	TRBJ2-7	TRBV6-6	TRBD1	CASSTGTGEQYF	TGTGCCAGCAGCACCGGGACAGGCGAGCAGTACTTC
NA	TRBJ1-3	TRBV5-1	TRBD1	CASSLEQGAVGNTIYF	TGCGCCAGCAGCTTGGAACAGGGGGCGGTTGGAAACACCATATATTTT
NA	TRBJ2-5	TRBV5-1	NA	CASSSGGSGQETQYF	TGCGCCAGCAGTTCCGGTGGTAGCGGACAAGAGACCCAGTACTTC
NA	TRBJ1-2	TRBV6-1	TRBD1	CASSEVGTGSYGYTF	TGTGCCAGCAGTGAGGTGGGGACAGGCAGCTATGGCTACACCTTC
NA	TRBJ2-2	TRBV3-1/TRBV3-2	TRBD1	CASNDRGNTGELFF	TGTGCCAGCAACGACAGGGGTAACACCGGGGAGCTGTTTTTT
NA	TRBJ2-7	TRBV11-2	NA	CASSSGGEQYF	TGTGCCAGCAGCTCAGGAGGGGAGCAGTACTTC
NA	TRBJ2-1	TRBV20-1	TRBD2	CSASGGGAYNEQFF	TGCAGTGCTAGTGGTGGGGGGGCCTACAATGAGCAGTTCTTC
NA	TRBJ2-2	TRBV3-1/TRBV3-2	NA	CASRRLGARTGELFF	TGTGCCAGTCGGCGGCTTGGGGCGCGCACCGGGGAGCTGTTTTTT
NA	TRBJ2-1	TRBV7-9	TRBD2	CAGSIGTRLHEQFF	TGTGCCGGGTCAATCGGGACTAGACTACATGAGCAGTTCTTC